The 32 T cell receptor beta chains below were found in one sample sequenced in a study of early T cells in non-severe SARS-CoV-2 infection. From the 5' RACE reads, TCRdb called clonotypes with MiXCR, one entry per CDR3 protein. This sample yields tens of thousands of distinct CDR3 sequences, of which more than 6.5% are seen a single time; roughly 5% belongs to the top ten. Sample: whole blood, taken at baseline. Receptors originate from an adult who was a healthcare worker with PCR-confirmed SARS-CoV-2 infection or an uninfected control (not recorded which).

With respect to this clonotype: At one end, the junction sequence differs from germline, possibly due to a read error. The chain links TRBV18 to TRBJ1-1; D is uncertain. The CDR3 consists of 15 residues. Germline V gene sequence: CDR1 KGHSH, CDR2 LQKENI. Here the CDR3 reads CASSPSAGMNTEAFF. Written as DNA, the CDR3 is TGTGCCAGCTCACCAAGTGCGGGGATGAACACTGAAGCCTTCTTT.

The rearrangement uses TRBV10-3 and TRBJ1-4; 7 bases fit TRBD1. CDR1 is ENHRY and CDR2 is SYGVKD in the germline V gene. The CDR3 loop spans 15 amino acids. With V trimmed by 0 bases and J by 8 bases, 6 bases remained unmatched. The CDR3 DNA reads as TGTGCCATCAGTGAGTCGACAGGGAAAGGGGAAAAACTGTTTTTT. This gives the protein CAISESTGKGEKLFF.

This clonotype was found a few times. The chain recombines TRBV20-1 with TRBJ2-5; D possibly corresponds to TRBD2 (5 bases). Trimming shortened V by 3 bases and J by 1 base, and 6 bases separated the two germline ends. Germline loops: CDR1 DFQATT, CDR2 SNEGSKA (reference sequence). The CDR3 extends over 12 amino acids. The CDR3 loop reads CSASGVQETQYF. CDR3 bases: TGCAGTGCTAGCGGGGTCCAAGAGACCCAGTACTTC.

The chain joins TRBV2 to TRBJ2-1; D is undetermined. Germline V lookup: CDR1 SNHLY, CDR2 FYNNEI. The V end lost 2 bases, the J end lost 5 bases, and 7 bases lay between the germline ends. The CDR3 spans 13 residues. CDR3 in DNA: TGTGCCAGCAGTGAATATAATAACAATGAGCAGTTCTTC. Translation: CASSEYNNNEQFF.

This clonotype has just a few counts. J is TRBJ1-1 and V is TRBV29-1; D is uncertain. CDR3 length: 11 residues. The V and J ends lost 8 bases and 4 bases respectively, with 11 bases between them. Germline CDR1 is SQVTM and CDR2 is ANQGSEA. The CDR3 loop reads CSFSRATEAFF. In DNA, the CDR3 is TGCAGCTTTTCTAGAGCCACTGAAGCTTTCTTT.

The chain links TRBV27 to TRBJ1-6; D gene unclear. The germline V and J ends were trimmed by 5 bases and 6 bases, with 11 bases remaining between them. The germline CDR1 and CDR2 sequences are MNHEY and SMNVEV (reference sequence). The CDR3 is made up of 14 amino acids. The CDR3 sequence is CASSRPLGNSPLHF. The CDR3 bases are TGTGCCAGCAGTAGACCCCTTGGTAATTCACCCCTCCACTTT.

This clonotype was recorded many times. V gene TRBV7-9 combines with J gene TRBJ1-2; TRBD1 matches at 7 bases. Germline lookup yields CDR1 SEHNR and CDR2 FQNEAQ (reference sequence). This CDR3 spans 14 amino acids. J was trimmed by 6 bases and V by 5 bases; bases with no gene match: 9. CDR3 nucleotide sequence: TGTGCCAGCAGCCCCCTACAGGGGAGGAATGGCTACACCTTC. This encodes CASSPLQGRNGYTF. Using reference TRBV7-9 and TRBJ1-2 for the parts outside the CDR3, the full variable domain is DTGVSQNPRHKITKRGQNVTFRCDPISEHNRLYWYRQTLGQGPEFLTYFQNEAQLEKSRLLSDRFSAERPKGSFSTLEIQRTEQGDSAMYLCASSPLQGRNGYTFGSGTRLTVV.

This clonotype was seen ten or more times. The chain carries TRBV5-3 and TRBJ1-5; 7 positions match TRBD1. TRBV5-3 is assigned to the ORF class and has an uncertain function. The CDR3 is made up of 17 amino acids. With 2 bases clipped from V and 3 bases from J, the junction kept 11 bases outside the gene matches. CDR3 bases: TGTGCCAGAAGCTTTTTTTCCGGGACAGATCACAATCAGCCCCAGCATTTT. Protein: CARSFFSGTDHNQPQHF.

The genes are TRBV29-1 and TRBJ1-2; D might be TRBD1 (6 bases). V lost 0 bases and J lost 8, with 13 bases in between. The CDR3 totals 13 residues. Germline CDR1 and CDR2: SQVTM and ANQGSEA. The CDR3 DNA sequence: TGCAGCGTTGAAGAGGCAAAGGGGGTCGGCTACACCTTC. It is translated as CSVEEAKGVGYTF.

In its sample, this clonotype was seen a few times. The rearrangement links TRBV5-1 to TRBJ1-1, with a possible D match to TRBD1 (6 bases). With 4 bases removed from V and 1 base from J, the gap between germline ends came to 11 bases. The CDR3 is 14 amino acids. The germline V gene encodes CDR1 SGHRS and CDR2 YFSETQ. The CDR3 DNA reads TGCGCCAGCAGCCTACAGGGATCGAACACTGAAGCTTTCTTT. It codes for CASSLQGSNTEAFF.

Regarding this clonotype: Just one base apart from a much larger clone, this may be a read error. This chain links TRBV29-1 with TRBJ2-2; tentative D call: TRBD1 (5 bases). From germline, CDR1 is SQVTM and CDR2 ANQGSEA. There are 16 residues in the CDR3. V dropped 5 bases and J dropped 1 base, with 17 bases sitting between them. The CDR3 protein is CSVKGRGNENTGELFF. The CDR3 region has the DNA TGCAGCGTTAAGGGGCGAGGCAATGAGAACACCGGGGAGCTGTTTTTT.

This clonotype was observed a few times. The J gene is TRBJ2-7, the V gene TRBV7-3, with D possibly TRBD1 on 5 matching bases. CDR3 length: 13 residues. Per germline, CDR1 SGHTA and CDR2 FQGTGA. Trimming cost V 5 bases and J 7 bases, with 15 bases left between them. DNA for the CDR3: TGTGCCAGCAGCCCGGCGGCAGGGCGAGAGCAGTACTTC. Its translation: CASSPAAGREQYF.

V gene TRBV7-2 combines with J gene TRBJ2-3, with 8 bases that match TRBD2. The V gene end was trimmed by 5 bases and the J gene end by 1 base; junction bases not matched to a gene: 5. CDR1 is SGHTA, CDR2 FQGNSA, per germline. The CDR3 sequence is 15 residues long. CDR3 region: CASSRPRGGTDTQYF. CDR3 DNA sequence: TGTGCCAGCAGCCGGCCGCGGGGGGGCACAGATACGCAGTATTTT. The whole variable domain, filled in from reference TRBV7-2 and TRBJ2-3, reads GAGVSQSPSNKVTEKGKDVELRCDPISGHTALYWYRQSLGQGLEFLIYFQGNSAPDKSGLPSDRFSAERTGGSVSTLTIQRTQQEDSAVYLCASSRPRGGTDTQYFGPGTRLTVL.

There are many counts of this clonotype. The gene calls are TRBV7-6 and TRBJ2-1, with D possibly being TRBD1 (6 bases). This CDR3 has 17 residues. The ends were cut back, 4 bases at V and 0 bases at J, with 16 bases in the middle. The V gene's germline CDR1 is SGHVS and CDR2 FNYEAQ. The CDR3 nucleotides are TGTGCCAGCAGCTCCATACAGGGACCAAGCTCCTACAATGAGCAGTTCTTC. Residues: CASSSIQGPSSYNEQFF.

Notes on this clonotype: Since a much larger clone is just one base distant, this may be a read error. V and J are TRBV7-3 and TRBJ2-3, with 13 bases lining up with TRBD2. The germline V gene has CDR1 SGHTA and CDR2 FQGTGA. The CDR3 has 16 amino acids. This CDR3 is CASSTRTSGGTDMQYF. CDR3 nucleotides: TGTGCCAGCAGCACCCGGACTAGCGGGGGAACAGATATGCAGTATTTT. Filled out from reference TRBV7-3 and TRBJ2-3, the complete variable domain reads GAGVSQTPSNKVTEKGKYVELRCDPISGHTALYWYRQSLGQGPEFLIYFQGTGAADDSGLPNDRFFAVRPEGSVSTLKIQRTERGDSAVYLCASSTRTSGGTDMQYFGPGTRLTVL.

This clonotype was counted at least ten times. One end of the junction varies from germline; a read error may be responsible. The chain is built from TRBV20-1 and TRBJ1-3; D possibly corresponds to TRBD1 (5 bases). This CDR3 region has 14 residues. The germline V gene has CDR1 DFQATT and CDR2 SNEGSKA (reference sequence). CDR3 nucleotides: TGCAGCCTTACAGGATCGATCTCTGAAAACACCATATATTTT. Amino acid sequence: CSLTGSISENTIYF.

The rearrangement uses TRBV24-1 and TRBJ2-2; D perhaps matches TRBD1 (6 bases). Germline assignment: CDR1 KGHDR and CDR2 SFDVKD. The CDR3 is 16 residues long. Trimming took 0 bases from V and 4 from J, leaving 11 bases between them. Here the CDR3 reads CATSDLQVTGTGELFF. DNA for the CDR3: TGTGCCACCAGTGATTTGCAGGTGACAGGCACCGGGGAGCTGTTTTTT.

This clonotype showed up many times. This chain's CDR3 is CSAPFGLAMYEQYF. In DNA, the CDR3 is TGCAGTGCTCCCTTCGGACTAGCGATGTACGAGCAGTACTTC. The rearrangement joins TRBV20-1 to TRBJ2-7, with 9 positions matching TRBD2. Trimming removed 5 bases from V and 4 bases from J; junction bases left unmatched: 9. The CDR3 length is 14 residues. Germline CDR1 DFQATT, CDR2 SNEGSKA (reference sequence).

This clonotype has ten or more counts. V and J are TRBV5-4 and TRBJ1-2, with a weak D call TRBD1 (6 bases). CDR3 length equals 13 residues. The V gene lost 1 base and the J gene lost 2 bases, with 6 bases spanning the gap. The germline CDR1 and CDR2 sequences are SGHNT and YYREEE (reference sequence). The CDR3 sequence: CASSLQGNYGYTF. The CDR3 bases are TGTGCCAGCAGCTTGCAGGGGAACTATGGCTACACCTTC.

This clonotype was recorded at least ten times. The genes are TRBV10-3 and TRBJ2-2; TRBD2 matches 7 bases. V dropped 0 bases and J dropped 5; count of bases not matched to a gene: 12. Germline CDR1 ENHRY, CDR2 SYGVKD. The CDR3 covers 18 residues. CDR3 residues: CAISESHRRLAATGELFF. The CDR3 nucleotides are TGTGCCATCAGTGAGTCGCACAGGCGCCTAGCGGCTACCGGGGAGCTGTTTTTT.

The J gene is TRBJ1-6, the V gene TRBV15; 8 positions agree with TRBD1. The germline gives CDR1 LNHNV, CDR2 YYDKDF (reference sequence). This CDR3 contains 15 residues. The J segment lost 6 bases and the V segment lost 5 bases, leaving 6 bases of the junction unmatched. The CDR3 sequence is CATSPGQVINSPLHF. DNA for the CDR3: TGTGCCACCAGCCCGGGACAGGTGATTAATTCACCCCTCCACTTT. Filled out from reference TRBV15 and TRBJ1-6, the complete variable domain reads DAMVIQNPRYQVTQFGKPVTLSCSQTLNHNVMYWYQQKSSQAPKLLFHYYDKDFNNEADTPDNFQSRRPNTSFCFLDIRSPGLGDTAMYLCATSPGQVINSPLHFGNGTRLTVT.

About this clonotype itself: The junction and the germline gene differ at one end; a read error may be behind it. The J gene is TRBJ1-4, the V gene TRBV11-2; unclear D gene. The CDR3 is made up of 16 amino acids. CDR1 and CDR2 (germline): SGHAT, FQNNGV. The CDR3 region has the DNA TGTGCCAGCAGCTTAGATGGAAGCCCAACTACTGAAAAACTGTTTTTT. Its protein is CASSLDGSPTTEKLFF. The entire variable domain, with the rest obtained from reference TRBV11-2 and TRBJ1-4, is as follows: EAGVAQSPRYKIIEKRQSVAFWCNPISGHATLYWYQQILGQGPKLLIQFQNNGVVDDSQLPKDRFSAERLKGVDSTLKIQPAKLEDSAVYLCASSLDGSPTTEKLFFGSGTQLSVL.

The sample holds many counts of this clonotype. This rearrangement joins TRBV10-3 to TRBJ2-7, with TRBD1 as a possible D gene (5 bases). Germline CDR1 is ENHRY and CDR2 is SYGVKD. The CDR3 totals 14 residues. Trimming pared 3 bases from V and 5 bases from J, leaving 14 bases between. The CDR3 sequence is CAISDSRVPHEQYF. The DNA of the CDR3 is TGTGCCATCAGTGATAGCAGGGTACCCCACGAGCAGTACTTC.

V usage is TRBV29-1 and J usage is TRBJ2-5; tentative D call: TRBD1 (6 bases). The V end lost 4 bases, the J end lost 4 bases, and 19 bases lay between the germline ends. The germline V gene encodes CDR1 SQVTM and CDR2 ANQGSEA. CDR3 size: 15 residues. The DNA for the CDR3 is TGCAGCGTTGTAGGGTCGCAACAGGGTCCAGAGACCCAGTACTTC. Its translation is CSVVGSQQGPETQYF.

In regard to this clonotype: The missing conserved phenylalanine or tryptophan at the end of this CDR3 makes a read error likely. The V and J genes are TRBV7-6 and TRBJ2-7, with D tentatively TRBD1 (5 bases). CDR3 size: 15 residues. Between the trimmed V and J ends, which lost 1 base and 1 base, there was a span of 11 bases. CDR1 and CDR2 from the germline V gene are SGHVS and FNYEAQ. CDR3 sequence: CASSLVFDSSYEQYS. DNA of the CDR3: TGTGCCAGCAGCTTAGTATTCGACAGTTCCTACGAGCAGTACTCC.

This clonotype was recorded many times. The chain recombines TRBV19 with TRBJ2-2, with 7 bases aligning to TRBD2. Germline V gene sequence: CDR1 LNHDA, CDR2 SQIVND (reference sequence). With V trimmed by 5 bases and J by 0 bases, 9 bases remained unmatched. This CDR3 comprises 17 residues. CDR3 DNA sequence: TGTGCCAGTAGTCTGGTCAGCGGGAAGTCGAACACCGGGGAGCTGTTTTTT. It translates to CASSLVSGKSNTGELFF.

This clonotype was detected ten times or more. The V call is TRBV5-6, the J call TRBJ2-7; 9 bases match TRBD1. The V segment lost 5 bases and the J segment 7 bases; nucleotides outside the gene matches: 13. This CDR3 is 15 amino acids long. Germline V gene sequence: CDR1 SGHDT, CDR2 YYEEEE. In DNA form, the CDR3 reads TGTGCCAGCAGACTAGCCCCGACAGGGGGGGAAGAGCAGTACTTC. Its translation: CASRLAPTGGEEQYF.

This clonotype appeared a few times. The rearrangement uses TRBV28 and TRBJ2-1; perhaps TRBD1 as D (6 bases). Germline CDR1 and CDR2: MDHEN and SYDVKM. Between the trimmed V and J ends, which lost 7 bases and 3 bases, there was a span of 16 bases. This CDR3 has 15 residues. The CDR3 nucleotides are TGTGCCAGCACGCGAAGGGCAGGGGTCTACAATGAGCAGTTCTTC. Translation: CASTRRAGVYNEQFF.

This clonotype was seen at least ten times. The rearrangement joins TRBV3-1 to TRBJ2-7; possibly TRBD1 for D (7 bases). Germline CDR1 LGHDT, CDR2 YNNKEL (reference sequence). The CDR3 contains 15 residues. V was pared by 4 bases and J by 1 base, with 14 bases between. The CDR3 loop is CASSRRGQQSYEQYF. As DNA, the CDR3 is TGTGCCAGCAGCCGGCGGGGACAGCAGTCCTACGAGCAGTACTTC.

The CDR3 DNA is TGTGCCAGCAGTTACTCGCAGGGGACGGGCTCTGGGGCCAACGTCCTGACTTTC. Its protein product is CASSYSQGTGSGANVLTF. The gene calls are TRBV6-5 and TRBJ2-6; D perhaps matches TRBD1 (6 bases). The CDR3 has 18 amino acids. CDR1 and CDR2 (germline): MNHEY, SVGAGI. Trimming took off 0 bases at V and 0 bases at J, with 12 bases between the two ends.

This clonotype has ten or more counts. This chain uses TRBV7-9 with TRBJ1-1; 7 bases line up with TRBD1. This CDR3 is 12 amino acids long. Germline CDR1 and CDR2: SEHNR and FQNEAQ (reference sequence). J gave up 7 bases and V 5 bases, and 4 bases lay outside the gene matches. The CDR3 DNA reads TGTGCCAGCAGCCCCTGGGACAGTGAAGCTTTCTTT. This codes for CASSPWDSEAFF.

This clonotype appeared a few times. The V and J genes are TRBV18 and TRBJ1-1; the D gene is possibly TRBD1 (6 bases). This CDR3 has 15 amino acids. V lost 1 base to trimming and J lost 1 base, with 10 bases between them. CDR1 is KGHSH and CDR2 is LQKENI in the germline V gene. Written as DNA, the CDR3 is TGTGCCAGCTCACCACAGGGGACATCGAACACTGAAGCTTTCTTT. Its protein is CASSPQGTSNTEAFF.